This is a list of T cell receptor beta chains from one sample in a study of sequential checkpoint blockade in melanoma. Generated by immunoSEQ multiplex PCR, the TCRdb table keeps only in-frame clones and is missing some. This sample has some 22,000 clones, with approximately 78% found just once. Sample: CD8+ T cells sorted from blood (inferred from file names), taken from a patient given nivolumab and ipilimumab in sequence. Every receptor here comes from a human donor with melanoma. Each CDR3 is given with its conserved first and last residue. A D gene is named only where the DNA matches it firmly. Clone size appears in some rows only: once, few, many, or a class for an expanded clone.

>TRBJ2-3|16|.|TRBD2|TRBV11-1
CASRYSGSFRADTQYF
TGTGCCAGCCGATATAGCGGGAGTTTCCGCGCAGATACGCAGTATTTT
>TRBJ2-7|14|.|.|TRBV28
CASSFGSAGGEQYF
TGTGCCAGCAGTTTTGGGTCCGCCGGGGGCGAGCAGTACTTC
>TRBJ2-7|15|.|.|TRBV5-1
CASSLGHTSSYEQYF
TGCGCCAGCAGCTTGGGGCATACAAGTTCCTACGAGCAGTACTTC
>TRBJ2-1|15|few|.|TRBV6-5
CASSPGYSRANEQFF
TGTGCCAGCAGTCCGGGTTATTCGCGGGCGAATGAGCAGTTCTTC
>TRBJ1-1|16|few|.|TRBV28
CASTWGRGVDSTEAFF
TGTGCCAGCACTTGGGGGAGGGGGGTAGATAGTACTGAAGCTTTCTTT
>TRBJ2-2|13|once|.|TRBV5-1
CASSISAAGELFF
TGCGCCAGCAGTATTTCGGCGGCCGGGGAGCTGTTTTTT
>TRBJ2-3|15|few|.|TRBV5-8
CASSLIVGGTDTQYF
TGTGCCAGCAGCTTGATCGTTGGCGGAACAGATACGCAGTATTTT
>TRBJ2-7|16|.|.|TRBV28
CAGSFPAGLNSYEQYF
TGTGCCGGCAGTTTCCCTGCGGGACTCAACTCCTACGAGCAGTACTTC
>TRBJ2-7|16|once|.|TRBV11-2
CASSPPRGHRDYEQYF
TGTGCCAGCAGCCCGCCGAGGGGACACCGAGACTACGAGCAGTACTTC
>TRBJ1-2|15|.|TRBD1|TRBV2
CASTEGQGARHGYTF
TGTGCCAGCACCGAGGGACAGGGGGCGAGACATGGCTACACCTTC
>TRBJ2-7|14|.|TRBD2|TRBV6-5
CASGSSGRPYEQYF
TGTGCCAGCGGTTCTAGCGGGAGGCCCTACGAGCAGTACTTC
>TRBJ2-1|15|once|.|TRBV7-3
CASSLLRAGRNEQFF
TGTGCCAGCAGCCTACTCCGGGCAGGGCGGAATGAGCAGTTCTTC
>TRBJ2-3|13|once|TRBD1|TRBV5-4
CASSGTGEDTQYF
TGTGCCAGCAGCGGGACAGGGGAAGATACGCAGTATTTT
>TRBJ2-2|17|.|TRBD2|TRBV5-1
CASSGNLAGGPPGELFF
TGCGCCAGCAGCGGAAATCTAGCGGGCGGACCCCCCGGGGAGCTGTTTTTT
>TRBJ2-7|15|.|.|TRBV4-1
CASSQTRGSSYEQYF
TGCGCCAGCAGCCAAACAAGGGGGAGCTCCTACGAGCAGTACTTC
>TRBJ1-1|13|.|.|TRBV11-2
CATAGGGNTEAFF
TGTGCCACCGCGGGAGGCGGGAACACTGAAGCTTTCTTT
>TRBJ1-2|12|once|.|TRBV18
CASSPDRDGYTF
TGTGCCAGCTCTCCGGACAGAGATGGCTACACCTTC
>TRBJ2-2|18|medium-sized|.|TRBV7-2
CASSPYLMRGRMTGELFF
TGTGCCAGCAGCCCATACCTTATGCGGGGGCGAATGACCGGGGAGCTGTTTTTT
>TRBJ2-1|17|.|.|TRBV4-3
CASSQDGRGLTENEQFF
TGCGCCAGCAGCCAAGATGGAAGGGGCCTTACGGAAAATGAGCAGTTCTTC
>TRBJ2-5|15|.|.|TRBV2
CASSEGYSIRETQYF
TGTGCCAGCAGTGAAGGGTATTCAATACGGGAGACCCAGTACTTC
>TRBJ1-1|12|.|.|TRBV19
CASSYRGTEAFF
TGTGCCAGTAGTTATCGAGGAACTGAAGCTTTCTTT
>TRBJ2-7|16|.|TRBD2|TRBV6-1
CASSDPSGSGSYEQYF
TGTGCCAGCAGTGATCCGAGCGGGAGTGGCTCCTACGAGCAGTACTTC